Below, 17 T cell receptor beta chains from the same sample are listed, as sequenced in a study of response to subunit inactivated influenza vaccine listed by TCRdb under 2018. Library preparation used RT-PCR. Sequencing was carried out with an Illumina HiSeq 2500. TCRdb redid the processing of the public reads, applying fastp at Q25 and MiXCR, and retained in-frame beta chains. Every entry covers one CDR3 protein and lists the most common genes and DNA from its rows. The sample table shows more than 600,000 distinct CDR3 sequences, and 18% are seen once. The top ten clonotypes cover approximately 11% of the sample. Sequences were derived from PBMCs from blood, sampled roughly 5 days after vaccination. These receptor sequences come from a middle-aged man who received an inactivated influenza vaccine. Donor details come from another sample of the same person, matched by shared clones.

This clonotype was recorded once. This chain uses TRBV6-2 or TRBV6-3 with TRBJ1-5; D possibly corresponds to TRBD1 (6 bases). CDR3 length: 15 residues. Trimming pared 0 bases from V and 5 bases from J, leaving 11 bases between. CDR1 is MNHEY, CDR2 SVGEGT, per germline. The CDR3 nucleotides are TGTGCCAGCAGTTACTCGAAAGGGGGTGATCAGCCCCAGCATTTT. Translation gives CASSYSKGGDQPQHF.

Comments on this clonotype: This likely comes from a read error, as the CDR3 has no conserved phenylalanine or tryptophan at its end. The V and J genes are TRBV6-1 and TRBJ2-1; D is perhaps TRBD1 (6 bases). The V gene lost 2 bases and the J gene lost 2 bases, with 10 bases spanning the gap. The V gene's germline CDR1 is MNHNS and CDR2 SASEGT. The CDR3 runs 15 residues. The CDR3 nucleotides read TGTGCCAGCAGTGAACTCAGGGGAACCTACAATGAGCAGTTCGTC. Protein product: CASSELRGTYNEQFV.

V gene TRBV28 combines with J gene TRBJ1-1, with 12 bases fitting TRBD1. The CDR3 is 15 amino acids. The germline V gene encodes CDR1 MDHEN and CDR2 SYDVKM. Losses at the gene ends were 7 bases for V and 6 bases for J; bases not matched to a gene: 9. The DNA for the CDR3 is TGTGCCAGCATCCCGCCGGGACAGGGGGCCTCTGAAGCTTTCTTT. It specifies CASIPPGQGASEAFF.

CDR3 sequence reads: CSVRGGTKNIQYF. In nucleotides, the CDR3 is TGCAGTGTCAGAGGGGGAACCAAAAACATTCAGTACTTC. The chain employs TRBV20-1 and TRBJ2-4; maybe TRBD1 (6 bases). The V and J ends lost 7 bases and 2 bases respectively, with 12 bases between them. The germline gives CDR1 DFQATT, CDR2 SNEGSKA (reference sequence). CDR3 length: 13 amino acids.

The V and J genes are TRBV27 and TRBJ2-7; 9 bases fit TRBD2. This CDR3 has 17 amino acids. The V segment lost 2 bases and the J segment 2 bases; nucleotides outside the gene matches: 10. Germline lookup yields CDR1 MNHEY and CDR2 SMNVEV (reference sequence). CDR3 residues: CASSLGPEAGGPYEQYF. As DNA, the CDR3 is TGTGCCAGCAGTTTAGGTCCGGAGGCGGGAGGGCCCTACGAGCAGTACTTC.

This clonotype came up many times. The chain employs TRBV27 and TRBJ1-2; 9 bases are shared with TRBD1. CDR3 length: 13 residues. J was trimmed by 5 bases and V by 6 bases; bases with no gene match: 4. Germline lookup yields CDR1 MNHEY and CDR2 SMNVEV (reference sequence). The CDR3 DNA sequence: TGTGCCAGCAGCTATGGACAGGGGTATGGCTACACCTTC. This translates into CASSYGQGYGYTF.

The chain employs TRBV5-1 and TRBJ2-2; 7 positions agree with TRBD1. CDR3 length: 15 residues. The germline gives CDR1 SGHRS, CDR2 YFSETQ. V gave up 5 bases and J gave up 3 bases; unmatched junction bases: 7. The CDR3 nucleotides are TGCGCCAGCAGTAGGTCCGGGACAGACACCGGGGAGCTGTTTTTT. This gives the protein CASSRSGTDTGELFF.

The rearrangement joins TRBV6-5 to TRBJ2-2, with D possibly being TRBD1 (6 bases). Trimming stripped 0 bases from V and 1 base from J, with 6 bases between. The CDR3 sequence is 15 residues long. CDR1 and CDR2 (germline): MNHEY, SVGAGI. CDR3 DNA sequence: TGTGCCAGCAGTTACTCGACAGGGAACACCGGGGAGCTGTTTTTT. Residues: CASSYSTGNTGELFF.

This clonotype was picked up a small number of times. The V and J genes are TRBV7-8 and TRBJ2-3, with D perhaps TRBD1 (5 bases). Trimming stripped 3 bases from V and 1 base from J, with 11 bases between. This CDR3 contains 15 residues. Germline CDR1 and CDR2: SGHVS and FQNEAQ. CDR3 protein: CASSFTTVGTDTQYF. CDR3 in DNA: TGTGCCAGCAGCTTCACGACAGTAGGCACAGATACGCAGTATTTT.

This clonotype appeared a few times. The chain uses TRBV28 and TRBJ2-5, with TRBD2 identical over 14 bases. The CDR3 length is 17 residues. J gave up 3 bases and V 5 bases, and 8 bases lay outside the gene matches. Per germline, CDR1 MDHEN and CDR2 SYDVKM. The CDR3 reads CASSPGLAGGLKETQYF. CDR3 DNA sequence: TGTGCCAGCAGTCCAGGACTAGCGGGGGGACTAAAAGAGACCCAGTACTTC.

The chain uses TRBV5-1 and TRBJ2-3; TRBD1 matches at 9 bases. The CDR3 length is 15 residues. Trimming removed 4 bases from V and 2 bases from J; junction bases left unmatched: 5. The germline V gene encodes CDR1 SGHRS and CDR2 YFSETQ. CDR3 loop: CASSTGGMDTDTQYF. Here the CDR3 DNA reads TGCGCCAGCAGCACAGGGGGCATGGACACAGATACGCAGTATTTT.

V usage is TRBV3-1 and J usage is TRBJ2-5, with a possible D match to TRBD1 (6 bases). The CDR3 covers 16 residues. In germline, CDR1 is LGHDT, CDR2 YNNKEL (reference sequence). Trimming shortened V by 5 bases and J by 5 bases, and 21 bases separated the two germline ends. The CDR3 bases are TGTGCCAGCAGCGGAATACAGGGAGAGAGCTGGGAGACCCAGTACTTC. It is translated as CASSGIQGESWETQYF.

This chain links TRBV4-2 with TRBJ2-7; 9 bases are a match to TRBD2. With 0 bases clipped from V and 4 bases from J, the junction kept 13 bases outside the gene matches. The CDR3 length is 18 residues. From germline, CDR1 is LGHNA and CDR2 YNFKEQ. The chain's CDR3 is CASSQEDMVAGGPYEQYF. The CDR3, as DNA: TGTGCCAGCAGCCAAGAGGATATGGTGGCGGGAGGGCCTTACGAGCAGTACTTC.

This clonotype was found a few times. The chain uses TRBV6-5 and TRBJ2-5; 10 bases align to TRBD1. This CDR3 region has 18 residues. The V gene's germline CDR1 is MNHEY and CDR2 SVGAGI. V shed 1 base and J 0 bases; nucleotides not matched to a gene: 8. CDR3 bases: TGTGCCAGCAGTTACTACCACCGGGACAGGGGATACCAAGAGACCCAGTACTTC. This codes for CASSYYHRDRGYQETQYF.

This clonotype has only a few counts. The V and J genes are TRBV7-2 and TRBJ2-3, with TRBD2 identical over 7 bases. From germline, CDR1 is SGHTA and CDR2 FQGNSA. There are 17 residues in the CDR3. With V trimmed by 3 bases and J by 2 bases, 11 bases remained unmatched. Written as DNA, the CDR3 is TGTGCCAGCAGCTTCTTACGATTGGCGGGAGCCACAGATACGCAGTATTTT. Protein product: CASSFLRLAGATDTQYF.

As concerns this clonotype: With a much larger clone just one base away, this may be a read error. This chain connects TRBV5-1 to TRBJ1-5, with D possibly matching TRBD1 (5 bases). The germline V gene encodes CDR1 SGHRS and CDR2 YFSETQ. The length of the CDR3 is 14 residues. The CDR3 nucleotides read TGCGCCTGCAGCCCCTCGGGGGGGAATCAGCCCCAGCATTTT. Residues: CACSPSGGNQPQHF. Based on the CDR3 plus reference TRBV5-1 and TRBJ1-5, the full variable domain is KAGVTQTPRYLIKTRGQQVTLSCSPISGHRSVSWYQQTPGQGLQFLFEYFSETQRNKGNFPGRFSGRQFSNSRSEMNVSTLELGDSALYLCACSPSGGNQPQHFGDGTRLSIL.

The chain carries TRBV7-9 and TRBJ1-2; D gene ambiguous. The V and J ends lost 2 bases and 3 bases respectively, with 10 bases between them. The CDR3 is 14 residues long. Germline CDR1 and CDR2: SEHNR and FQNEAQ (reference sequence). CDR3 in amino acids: CASSLKESYYGYTF. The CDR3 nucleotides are TGTGCCAGCAGCTTAAAAGAATCCTACTATGGCTACACCTTC.